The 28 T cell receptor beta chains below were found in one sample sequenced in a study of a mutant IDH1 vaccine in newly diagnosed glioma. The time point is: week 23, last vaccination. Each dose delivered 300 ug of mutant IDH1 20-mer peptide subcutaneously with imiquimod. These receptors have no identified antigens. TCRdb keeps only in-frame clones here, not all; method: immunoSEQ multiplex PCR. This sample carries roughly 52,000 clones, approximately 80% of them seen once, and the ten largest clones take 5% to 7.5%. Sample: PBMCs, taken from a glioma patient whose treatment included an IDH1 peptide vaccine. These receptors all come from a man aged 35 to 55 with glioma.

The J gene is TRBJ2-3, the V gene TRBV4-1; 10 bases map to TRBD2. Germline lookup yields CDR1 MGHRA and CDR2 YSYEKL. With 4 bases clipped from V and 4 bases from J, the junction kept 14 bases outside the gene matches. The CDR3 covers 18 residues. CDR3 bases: TGCGCCAGCAGCCCCAAGATCGGGGCTAGCGGGGGTTCAGATACGCAGTATTTT. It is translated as CASSPKIGASGGSDTQYF.

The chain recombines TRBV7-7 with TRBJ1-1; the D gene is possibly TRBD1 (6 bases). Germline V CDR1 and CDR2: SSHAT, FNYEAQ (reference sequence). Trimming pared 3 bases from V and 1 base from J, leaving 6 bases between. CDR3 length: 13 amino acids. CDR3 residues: CASSLDRNTEAFF. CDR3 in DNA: TGTGCCAGCAGCTTGGACAGGAACACTGAAGCTTTCTTT.

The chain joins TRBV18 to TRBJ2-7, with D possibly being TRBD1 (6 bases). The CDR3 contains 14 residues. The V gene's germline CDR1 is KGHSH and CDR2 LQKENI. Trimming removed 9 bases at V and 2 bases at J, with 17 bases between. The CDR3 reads CASLEQRGTYEQYF. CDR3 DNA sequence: TGTGCCAGTCTCGAGCAGAGGGGGACCTACGAGCAGTACTTC.

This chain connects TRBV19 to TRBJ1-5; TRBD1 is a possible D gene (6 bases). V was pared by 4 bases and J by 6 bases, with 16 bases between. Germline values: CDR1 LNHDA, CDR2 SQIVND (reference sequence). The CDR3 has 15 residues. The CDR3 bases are TGTGCCAGTAGTAATCGTGACAGGCCCAGTCAGCCCCAGCATTTT. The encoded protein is CASSNRDRPSQPQHF.

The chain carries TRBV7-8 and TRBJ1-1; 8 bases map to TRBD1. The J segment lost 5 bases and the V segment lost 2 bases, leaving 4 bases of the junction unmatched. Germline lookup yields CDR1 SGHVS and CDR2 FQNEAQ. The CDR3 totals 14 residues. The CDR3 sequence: CASSLQGASTEAFF. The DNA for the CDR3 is TGTGCCAGCAGCTTACAGGGGGCCTCAACTGAAGCTTTCTTT.

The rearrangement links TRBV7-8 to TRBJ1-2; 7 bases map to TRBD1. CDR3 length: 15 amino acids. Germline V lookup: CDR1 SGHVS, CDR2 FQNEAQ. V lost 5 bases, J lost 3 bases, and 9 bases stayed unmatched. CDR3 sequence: CASSRGTAIDYGYTF. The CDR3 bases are TGTGCCAGCAGCCGAGGGACAGCCATTGACTATGGCTACACCTTC. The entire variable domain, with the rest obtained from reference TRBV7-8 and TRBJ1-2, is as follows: GAGVSQSPRYKVAKRGQDVALRCDPISGHVSLFWYQQALGQGPEFLTYFQNEAQLDKSGLPSDRFFAERPEGSVSTLKIQRTQQEDSAVYLCASSRGTAIDYGYTFGSGTRLTVV.

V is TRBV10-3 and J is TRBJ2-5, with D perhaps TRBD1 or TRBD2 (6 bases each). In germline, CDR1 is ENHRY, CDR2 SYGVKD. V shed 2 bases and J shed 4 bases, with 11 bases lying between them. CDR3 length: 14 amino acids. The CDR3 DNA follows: TGTGCCATCAGTGAGGAACAGGGAGGAGAGACCCAGTACTTC. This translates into CAISEEQGGETQYF.

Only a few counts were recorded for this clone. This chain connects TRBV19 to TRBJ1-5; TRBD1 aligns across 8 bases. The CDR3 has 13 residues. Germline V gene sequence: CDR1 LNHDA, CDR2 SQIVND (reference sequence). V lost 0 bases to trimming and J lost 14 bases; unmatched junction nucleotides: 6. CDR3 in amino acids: CASSIEWTGRKHF. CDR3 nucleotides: TGTGCCAGTAGTATAGAGTGGACAGGGAGGAAGCATTTT. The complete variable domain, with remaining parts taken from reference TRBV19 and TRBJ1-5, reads DGGITQSPKYLFRKEGQNVTLSCEQNLNHDAMYWYRQDPGQGLRLIYYSQIVNDFQKGDIAEGYSVSREKKESFPLTVTSAQKNPTAFYLCASSIEWTGRKHFGDGTRLSIL.

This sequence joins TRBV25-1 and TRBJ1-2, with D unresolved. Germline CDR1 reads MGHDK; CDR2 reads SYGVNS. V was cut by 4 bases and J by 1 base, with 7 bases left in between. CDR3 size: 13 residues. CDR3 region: CASSVASNYGYTF. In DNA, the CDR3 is TGTGCCAGCAGTGTGGCCAGTAACTATGGCTACACCTTC.

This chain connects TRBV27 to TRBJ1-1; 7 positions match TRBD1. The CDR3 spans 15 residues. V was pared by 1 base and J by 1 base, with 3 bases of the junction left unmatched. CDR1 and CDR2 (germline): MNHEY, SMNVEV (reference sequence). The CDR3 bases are TGTGCCAGCAGTTTATTCGGGACAGCGAACACTGAAGCTTTCTTT. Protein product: CASSLFGTANTEAFF.

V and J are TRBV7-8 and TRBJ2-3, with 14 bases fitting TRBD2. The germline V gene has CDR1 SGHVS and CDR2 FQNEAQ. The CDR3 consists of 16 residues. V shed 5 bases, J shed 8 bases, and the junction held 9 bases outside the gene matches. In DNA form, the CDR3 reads TGTGCCAGCAGCCCAAGACTAGCGGGGGGGCAGGGTACGCAGTATTTT. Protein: CASSPRLAGGQGTQYF. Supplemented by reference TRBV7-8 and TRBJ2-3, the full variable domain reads GAGVSQSPRYKVAKRGQDVALRCDPISGHVSLFWYQQALGQGPEFLTYFQNEAQLDKSGLPSDRFFAERPEGSVSTLKIQRTQQEDSAVYLCASSPRLAGGQGTQYFGPGTRLTVL.

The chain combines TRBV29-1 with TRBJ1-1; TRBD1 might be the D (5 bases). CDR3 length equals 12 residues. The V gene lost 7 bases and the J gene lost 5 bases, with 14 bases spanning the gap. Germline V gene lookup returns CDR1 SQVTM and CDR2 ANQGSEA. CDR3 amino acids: CSGVRGLTEAFF. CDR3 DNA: TGCAGCGGGGTGAGGGGCTTGACTGAAGCTTTCTTT.

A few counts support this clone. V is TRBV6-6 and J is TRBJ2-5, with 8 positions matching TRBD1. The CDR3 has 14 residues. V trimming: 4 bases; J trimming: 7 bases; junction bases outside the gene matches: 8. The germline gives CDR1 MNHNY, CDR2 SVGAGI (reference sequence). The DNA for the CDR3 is TGTGCCAGCAGTTCAGGACAGGGTCTAGGGACCCAGTACTTC. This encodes CASSSGQGLGTQYF.

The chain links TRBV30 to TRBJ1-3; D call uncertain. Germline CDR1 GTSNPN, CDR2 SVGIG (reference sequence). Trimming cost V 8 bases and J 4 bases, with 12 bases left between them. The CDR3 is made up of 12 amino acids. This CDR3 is CARITQGNTIYF. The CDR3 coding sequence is TGTGCCCGCATTACCCAGGGAAACACCATATATTTT.

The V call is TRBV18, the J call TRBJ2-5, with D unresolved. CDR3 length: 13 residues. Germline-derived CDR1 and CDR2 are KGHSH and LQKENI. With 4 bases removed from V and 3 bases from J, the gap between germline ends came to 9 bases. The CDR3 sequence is CASSRDREETQYF. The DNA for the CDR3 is TGTGCCAGCTCACGGGATCGGGAAGAGACCCAGTACTTC.

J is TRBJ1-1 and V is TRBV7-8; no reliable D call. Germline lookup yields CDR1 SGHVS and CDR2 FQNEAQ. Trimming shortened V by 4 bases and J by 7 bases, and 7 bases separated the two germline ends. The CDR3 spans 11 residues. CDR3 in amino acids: CASSSLGEAFF. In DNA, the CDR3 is TGTGCCAGCAGCTCCCTCGGTGAAGCTTTCTTT. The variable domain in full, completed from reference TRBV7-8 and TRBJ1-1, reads GAGVSQSPRYKVAKRGQDVALRCDPISGHVSLFWYQQALGQGPEFLTYFQNEAQLDKSGLPSDRFFAERPEGSVSTLKIQRTQQEDSAVYLCASSSLGEAFFGQGTRLTVV.

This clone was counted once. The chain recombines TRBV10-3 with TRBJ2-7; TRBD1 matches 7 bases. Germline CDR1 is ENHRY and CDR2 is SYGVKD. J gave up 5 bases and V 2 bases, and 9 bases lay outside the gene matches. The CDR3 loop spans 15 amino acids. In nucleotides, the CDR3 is TGTGCCATCAGTGAGACAGGGGACAGAAAAAACGAGCAGTACTTC. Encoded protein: CAISETGDRKNEQYF.

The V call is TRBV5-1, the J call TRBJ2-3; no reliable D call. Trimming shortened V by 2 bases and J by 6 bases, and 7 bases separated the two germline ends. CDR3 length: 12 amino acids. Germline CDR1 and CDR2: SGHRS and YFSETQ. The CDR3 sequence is CASSLTFDTQYF. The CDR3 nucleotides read TGCGCCAGCAGCTTAACTTTCGATACGCAGTATTTT.

The CDR3 is CASSQGLAKETQYF. The CDR3 nucleotides are TGCGCCAGCAGCCAGGGACTAGCGAAAGAGACCCAGTACTTC. The gene calls are TRBV5-1 and TRBJ2-5, with 10 nucleotides matching TRBD2. Germline CDR1 and CDR2: SGHRS and YFSETQ. The CDR3 runs 14 residues. V shed 4 bases and J 3 bases; nucleotides not matched to a gene: 3.

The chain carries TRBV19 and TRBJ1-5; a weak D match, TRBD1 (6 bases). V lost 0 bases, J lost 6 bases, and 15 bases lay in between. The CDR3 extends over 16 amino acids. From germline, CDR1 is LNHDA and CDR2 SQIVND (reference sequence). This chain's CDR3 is CASSIETGIPIQPQHF. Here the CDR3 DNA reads TGTGCCAGTAGTATAGAGACAGGCATCCCGATTCAGCCCCAGCATTTT. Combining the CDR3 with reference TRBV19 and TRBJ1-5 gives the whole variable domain DGGITQSPKYLFRKEGQNVTLSCEQNLNHDAMYWYRQDPGQGLRLIYYSQIVNDFQKGDIAEGYSVSREKKESFPLTVTSAQKNPTAFYLCASSIETGIPIQPQHFGDGTRLSIL.

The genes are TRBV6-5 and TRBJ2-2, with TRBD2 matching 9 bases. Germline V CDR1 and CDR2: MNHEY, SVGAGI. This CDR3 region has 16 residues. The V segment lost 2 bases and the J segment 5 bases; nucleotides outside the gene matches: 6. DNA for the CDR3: TGTGCCAGCAGTTACGGCGGGGGGGCACGGACCGGGGAGCTGTTTTTT. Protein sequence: CASSYGGGARTGELFF.

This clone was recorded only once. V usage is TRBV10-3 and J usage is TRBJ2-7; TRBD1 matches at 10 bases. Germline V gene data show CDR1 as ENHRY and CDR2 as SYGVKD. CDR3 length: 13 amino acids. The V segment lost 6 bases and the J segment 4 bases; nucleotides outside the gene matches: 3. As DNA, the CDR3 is TGTGCCATCAGGACAGGGGGCGATTACGAGCAGTACTTC. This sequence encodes CAIRTGGDYEQYF.

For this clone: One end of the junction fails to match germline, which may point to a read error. The CDR3 bases are TGTGCCAGCACCCCGGGACAGCAGCCTCCCTCGGCCTTCTTC. It translates to CASTPGQQPPSAFF. The V call is TRBV6-1, the J call TRBJ2-7, with 7 bases aligning to TRBD1. Germline assignment: CDR1 MNHNS and CDR2 SASEGT. This CDR3 has 14 amino acids.

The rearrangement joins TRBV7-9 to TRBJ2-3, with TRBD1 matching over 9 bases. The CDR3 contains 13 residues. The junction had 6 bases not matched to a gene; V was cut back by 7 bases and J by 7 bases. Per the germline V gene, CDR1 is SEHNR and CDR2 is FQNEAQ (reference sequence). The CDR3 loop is CASKGQGWNTQYF. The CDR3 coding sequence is TGTGCCAGCAAAGGACAGGGGTGGAATACGCAGTATTTT. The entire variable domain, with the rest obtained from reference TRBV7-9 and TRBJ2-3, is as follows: DTGVSQNPRHKITKRGQNVTFRCDPISEHNRLYWYRQTLGQGPEFLTYFQNEAQLEKSRLLSDRFSAERPKGSFSTLEIQRTEQGDSAMYLCASKGQGWNTQYFGPGTRLTVL.

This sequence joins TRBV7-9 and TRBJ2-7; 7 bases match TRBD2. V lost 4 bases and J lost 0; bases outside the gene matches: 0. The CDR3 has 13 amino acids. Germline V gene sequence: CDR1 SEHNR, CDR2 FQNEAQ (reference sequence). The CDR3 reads CASSSGGSYEQYF. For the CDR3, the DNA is TGTGCCAGCAGCTCGGGGGGCTCCTACGAGCAGTACTTC. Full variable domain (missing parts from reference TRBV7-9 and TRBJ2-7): DTGVSQNPRHKITKRGQNVTFRCDPISEHNRLYWYRQTLGQGPEFLTYFQNEAQLEKSRLLSDRFSAERPKGSFSTLEIQRTEQGDSAMYLCASSSGGSYEQYFGPGTRLTVT.

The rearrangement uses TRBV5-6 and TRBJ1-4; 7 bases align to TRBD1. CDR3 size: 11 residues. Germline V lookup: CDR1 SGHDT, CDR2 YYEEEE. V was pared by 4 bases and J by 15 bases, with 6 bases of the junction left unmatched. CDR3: CASSIGTEVFF. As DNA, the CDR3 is TGTGCCAGCAGCATCGGGACAGAAGTGTTTTTT.

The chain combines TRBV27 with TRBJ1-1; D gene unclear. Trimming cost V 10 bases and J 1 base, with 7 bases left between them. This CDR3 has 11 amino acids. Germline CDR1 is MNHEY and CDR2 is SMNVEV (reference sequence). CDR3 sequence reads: CATETNTEAFF. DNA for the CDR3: TGTGCCACCGAGACGAACACTGAAGCTTTCTTT.

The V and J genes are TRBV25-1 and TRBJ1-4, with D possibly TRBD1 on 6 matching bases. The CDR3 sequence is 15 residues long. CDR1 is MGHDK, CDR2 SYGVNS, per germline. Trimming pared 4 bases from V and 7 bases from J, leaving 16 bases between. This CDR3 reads CASSGAGVGSEKLFF. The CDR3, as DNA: TGTGCCAGCAGTGGGGCAGGGGTGGGTAGTGAAAAACTGTTTTTT.